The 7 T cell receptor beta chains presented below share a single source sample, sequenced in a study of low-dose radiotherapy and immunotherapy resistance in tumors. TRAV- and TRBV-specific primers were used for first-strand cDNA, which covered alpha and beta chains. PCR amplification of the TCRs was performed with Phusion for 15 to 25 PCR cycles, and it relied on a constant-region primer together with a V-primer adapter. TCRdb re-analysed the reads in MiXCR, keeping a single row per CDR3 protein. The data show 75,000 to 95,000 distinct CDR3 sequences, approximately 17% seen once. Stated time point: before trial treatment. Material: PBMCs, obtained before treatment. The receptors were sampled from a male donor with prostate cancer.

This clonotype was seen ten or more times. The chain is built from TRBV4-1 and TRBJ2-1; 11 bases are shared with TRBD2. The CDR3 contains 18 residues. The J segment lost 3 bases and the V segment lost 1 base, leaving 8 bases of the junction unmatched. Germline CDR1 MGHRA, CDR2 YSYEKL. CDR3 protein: CASSQVPKTSGSYNEQFF. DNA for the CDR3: TGCGCCAGCAGCCAAGTCCCAAAAACTAGCGGGAGCTACAATGAGCAGTTCTTC.

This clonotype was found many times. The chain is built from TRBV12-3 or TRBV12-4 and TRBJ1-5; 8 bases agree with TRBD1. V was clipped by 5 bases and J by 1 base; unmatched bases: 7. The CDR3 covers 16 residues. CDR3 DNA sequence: TGTGCCAGCAGTCCCAGACAGGGGAGAAGCAATCAGCCCCAGCATTTT. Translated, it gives CASSPRQGRSNQPQHF.

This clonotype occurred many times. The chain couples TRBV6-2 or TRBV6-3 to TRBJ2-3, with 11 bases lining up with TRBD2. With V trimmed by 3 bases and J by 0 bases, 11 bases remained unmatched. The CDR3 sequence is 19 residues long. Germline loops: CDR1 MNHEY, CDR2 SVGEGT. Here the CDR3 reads CASSYTSGGPGGSTDTQYF. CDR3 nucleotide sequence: TGTGCCAGCAGTTATACTAGCGGGGGCCCCGGGGGAAGCACAGATACGCAGTATTTT.

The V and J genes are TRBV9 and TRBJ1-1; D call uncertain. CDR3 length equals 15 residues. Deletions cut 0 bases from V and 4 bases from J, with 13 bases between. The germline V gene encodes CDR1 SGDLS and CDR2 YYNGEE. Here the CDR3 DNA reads TGTGCCAGCAGCGTAGATTCAAACATGGGCACTGAAGCTTTCTTT. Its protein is CASSVDSNMGTEAFF.

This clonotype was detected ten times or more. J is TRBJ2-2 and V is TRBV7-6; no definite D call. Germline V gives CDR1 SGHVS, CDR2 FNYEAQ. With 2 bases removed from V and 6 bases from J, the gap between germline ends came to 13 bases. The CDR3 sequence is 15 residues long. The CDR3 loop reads CASSLLSSDAGELFF. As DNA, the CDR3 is TGTGCCAGCAGCTTACTCAGTTCAGACGCCGGGGAGCTGTTTTTT.

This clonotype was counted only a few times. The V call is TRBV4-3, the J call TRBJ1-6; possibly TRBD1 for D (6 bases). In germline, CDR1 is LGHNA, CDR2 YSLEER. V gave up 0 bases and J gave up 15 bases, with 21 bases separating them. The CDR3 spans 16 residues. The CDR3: CASSQDPDRRLGGLHF. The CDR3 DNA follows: TGCGCCAGCAGCCAAGATCCCGACAGGCGGCTCGGTGGCCTCCACTTT.

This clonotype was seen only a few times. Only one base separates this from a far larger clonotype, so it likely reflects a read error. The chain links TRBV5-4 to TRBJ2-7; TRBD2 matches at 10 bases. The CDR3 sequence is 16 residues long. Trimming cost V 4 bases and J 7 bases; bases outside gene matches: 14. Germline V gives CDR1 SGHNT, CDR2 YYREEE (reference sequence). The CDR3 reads CASSSLQAGGFDEQYF. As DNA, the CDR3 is TGTGCCAGCAGCAGCTTACAAGCGGGAGGGTTCGATGAGCAGTACTTC.